What follows is one T cell receptor beta chain and its context. This clone's antigen is unknown. Base qualities are not at hand, and no much larger clone is one base apart. The CDR3 regions of human TCRbeta chains were analyzed by immunosequencing. The authors processed their data as follows. Repertoire TCRs were matched against a reference library of SARS-CoV-2-specific TCRs generated with the MIRA antigen-specificity platform. Breadth was defined as the fraction of unique TCRs that were SARS-CoV-2-associated. Depth was defined as the fraction of total T cells that were SARS-CoV-2-associated. Using the MIRA data, each spike-specific TCR was mapped to the spike region that the TCR reacts to and placed in a CD4 or CD8 class. Log10-transformed breadth and depth values were compared by one-way ANOVA with Sidak's multiple comparisons tests. The table was pulled from immuneACCESS by TCRdb, which kept in-frame rearrangements only. Such tables lose some clones; where checked, under half of the loss comes from unresolved V genes, and the rest has no known cause. The DNA gave D and trimming, while V, J and clone size come from that table. For this sample the table gives some 130,000 clones, of which roughly 90% were detected only once. The leading ten clones occupy around 0.98% of the sample.

This sample is drawn from a study of T cell responses to AZD1222 COVID-19 vaccine (dated by TCRdb to the early 2020s). In terms of the full investigation: A total of 233 trial participants underwent TCR sequencing, of whom 207 received two doses of AZD1222 and about 25 received two doses of the MenACWY control vaccine. Trial participants were enrolled into age subgroups of 18-55, 56-69 and 70-plus years, which contained approximately 150, 28 and 58 TCR-sequenced participants, respectively. What the authors observed across the whole study: The whole spike protein was spanned by vaccine-associated CD4 TCRs, and dominant responses were seen in regions 160-218 and 743-854. Most participants were white British and females outnumbered males, and the authors suggested that clonal diversity may have been underestimated. The 56-69-year group was small, and its depth increase did not reach significance, likely because of low power. Because no day 14 peak-response samples were available, repertoires were characterized only after the peak T cell response. Reportedly, close to half of the unique spike-specific TCRs recognized epitopes lying outside the regions that are mutated in the B.1.351 and B.1.1.7 variants. A significant rise in spike-specific TCR breadth and depth was observed after two AZD1222 doses relative to day 0 and relative to MenACWY recipients. Conclusions about previously exposed vaccinees are limited, since just five to seven AZD1222 recipients were seropositive for SARS-CoV-2 at baseline.

The time point label for this specimen denotes: about 28 days (+/-7) after the second vaccine dose. AZD1222 recipients with second doses at about 4 weeks or about 12 weeks were pooled, because spike-specific TCR depth and breadth did not differ between schedules. Vaccinee samples were obtained from the UK trials COV001 and COV002, which included a single-blind randomized controlled phase 2/3 trial of AZD1222 (ChAdOx1 nCoV-19) in healthy adults. For TCRbeta chain sequencing, PBMC samples from trial participants were taken at day 0 and at day 28 after the second dose. CDR1 SGHAT and CDR2 FQDESV are derived from the germline V gene (reference sequence). Cut back by 4 bases and 9 bases, the V and J ends lie 15 bases apart. CDR3 length: 13 amino acids, cysteine to phenylalanine. Only the CDR3 region is kept as DNA, spanning 39 bases read in frame from base 1.

This chain is built from TRBV11-1 and TRBJ1-1, and possibly TRBD1, on 6 matching bases. This sample comprised peripheral blood, obtained 28 days after the second AZD1222 dose. The receptor's source is an adult who received the AZD1222 COVID-19 vaccine. This receptor has the CDR3 CASSSSRGGQAFF. The DNA is TGTGCCAGCAGCTCCTCAAGAGGGGGGCAAGCTTTCTTT.